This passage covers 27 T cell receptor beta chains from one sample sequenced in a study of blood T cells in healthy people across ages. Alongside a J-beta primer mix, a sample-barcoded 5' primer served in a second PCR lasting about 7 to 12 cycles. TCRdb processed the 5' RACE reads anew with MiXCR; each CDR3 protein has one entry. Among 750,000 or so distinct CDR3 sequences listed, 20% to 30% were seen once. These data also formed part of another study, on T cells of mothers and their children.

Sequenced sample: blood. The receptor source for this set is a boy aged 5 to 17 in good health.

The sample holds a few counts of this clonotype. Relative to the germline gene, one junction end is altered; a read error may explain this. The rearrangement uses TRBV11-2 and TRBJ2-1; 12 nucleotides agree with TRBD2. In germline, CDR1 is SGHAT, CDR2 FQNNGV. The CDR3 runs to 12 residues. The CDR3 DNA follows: TGTGCCAGCAGCTTAGGACTAGCGGGAGCTAGATTC. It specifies CASSLGLAGARF.

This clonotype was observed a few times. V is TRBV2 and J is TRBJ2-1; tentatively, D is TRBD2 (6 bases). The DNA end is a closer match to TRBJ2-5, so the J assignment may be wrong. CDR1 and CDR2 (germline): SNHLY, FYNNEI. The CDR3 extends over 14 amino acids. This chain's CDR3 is CASSEGGGLETQYF. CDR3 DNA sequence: TGTGCCAGCAGTGAAGGGGGAGGTTTAGAGACCCAGTACTTC.

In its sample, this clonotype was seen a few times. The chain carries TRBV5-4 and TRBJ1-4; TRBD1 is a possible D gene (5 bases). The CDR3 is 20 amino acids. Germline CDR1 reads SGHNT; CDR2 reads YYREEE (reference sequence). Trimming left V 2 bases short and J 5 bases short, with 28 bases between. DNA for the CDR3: TGTGCCAGCAGCTTCACGATCTTTCCAGGGACGGTACGGATAAATGAAAAACTGTTTTTT. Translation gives CASSFTIFPGTVRINEKLFF.

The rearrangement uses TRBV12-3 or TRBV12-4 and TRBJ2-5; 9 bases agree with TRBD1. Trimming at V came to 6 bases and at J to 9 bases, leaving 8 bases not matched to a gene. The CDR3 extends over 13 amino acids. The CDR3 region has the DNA TGTGCCAGCAGGCCGGGACAGGGAATGTCCCAGTACTTC. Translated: CASRPGQGMSQYF.

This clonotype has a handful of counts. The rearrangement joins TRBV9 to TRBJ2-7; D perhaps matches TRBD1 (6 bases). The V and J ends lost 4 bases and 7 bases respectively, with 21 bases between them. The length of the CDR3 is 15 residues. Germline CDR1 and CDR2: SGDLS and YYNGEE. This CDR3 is CASSPQGYQSGEQYF. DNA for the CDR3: TGTGCCAGCAGCCCACAGGGTTACCAATCGGGGGAGCAGTACTTC.

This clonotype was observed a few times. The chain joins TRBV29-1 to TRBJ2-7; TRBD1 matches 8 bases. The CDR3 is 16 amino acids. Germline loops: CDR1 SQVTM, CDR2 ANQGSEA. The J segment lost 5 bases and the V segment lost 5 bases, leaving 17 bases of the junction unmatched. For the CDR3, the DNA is TGCAGCGTTTCCACCTCTACTGACAGGGGTATAGACGAGCAGTACTTC. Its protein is CSVSTSTDRGIDEQYF.

The DNA for the CDR3 is TGTGCCAGCTCACGCCTAGAAGAGACCCAGTACTTC. Protein: CASSRLEETQYF. The chain has TRBV18 and TRBJ2-5; D is unclear. The germline V and J ends were trimmed by 4 bases and 3 bases, with 6 bases remaining between them. The CDR3 consists of 12 residues. The V gene's germline CDR1 is KGHSH and CDR2 LQKENI.

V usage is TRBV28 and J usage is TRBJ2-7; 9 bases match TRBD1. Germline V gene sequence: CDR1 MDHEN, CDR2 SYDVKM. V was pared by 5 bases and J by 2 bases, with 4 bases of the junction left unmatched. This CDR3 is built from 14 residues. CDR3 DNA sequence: TGTGCCAGCAGTCGACAGGGGGGCCCCTACGAGCAGTACTTC. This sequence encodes CASSRQGGPYEQYF.

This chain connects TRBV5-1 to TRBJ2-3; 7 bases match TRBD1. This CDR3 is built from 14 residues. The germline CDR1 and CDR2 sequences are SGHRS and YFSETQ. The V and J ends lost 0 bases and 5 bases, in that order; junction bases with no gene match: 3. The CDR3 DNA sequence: TGCGCCAGCAGCTTGGAGGGGGCGGAAGATACGCAGTATTTT. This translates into CASSLEGAEDTQYF.

The CDR3 DNA follows: TGCGCCAGCAGATTGCCGACAGGAAACACTGAAGCTTTCTTT. It yields the protein CASRLPTGNTEAFF. V usage is TRBV5-1 and J usage is TRBJ1-1; possibly TRBD1 for D (6 bases). The germline V gene has CDR1 SGHRS and CDR2 YFSETQ. The CDR3 is 14 amino acids. The V gene lost 5 bases and the J gene lost 2 bases, with 13 bases spanning the gap.

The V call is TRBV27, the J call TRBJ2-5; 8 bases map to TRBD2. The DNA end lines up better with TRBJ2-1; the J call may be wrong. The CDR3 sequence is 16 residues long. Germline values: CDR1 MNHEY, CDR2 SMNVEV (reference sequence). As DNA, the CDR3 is TGTGCCAGCAGTCGGTCTCCGGGACTAGTACACAATGAGCAGTTCTTC. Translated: CASSRSPGLVHNEQFF.

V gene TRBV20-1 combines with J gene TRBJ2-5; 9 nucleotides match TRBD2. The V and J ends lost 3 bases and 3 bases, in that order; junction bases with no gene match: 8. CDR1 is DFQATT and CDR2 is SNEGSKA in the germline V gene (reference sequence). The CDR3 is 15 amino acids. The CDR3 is CSARVPGLAEETQYF. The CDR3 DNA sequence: TGCAGTGCTAGGGTTCCGGGACTAGCAGAAGAGACCCAGTACTTC.

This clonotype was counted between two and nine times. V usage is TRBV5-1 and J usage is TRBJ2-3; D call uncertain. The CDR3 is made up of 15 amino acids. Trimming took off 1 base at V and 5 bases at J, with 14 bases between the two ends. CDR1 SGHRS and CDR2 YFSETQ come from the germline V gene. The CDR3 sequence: CASSLREVAGDTQYF. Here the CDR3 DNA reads TGCGCCAGCAGCTTGCGCGAGGTAGCTGGAGATACGCAGTATTTT.

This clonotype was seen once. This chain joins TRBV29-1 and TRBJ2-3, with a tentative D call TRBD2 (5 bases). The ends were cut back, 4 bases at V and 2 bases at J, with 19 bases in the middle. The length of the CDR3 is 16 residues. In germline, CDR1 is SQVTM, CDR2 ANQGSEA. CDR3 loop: CSVVGVASGLTDTQYF. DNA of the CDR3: TGCAGCGTTGTGGGTGTGGCGAGCGGACTCACAGATACGCAGTATTTT.

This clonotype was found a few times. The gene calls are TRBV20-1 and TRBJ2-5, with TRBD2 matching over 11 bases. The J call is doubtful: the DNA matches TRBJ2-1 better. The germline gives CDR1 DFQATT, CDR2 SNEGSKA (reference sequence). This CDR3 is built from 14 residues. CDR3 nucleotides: TGCAGTGCTGGGACTAGCGGCAACTACAATGAGCAGTTCTTC. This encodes CSAGTSGNYNEQFF.

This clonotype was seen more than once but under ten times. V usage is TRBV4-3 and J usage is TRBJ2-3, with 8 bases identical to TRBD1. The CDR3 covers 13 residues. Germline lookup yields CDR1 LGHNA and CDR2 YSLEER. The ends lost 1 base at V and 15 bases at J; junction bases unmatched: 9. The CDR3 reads CASSQVGGQAHYF. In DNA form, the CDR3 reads TGCGCCAGCAGCCAAGTTGGGGGACAGGCTCACTATTTT.

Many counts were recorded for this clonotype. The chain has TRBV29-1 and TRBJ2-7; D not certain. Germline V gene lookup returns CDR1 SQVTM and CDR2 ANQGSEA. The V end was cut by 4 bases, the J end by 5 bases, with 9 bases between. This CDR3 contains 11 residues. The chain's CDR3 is CSVAGFNEQYF. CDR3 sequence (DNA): TGCAGCGTTGCCGGGTTCAACGAGCAGTACTTC.

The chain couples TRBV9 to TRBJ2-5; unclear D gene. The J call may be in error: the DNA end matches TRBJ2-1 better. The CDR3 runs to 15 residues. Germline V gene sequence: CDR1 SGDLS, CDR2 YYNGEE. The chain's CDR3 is CASSVVAVSNNEQFF. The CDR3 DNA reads TGTGCCAGCAGCGTAGTGGCGGTTTCTAACAATGAGCAGTTCTTC.

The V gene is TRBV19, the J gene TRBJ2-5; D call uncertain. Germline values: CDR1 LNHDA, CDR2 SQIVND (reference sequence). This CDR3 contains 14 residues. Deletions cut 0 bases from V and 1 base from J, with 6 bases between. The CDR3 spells CASSIDQAQETQYF. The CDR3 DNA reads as TGTGCCAGTAGTATAGATCAGGCCCAAGAGACCCAGTACTTC.

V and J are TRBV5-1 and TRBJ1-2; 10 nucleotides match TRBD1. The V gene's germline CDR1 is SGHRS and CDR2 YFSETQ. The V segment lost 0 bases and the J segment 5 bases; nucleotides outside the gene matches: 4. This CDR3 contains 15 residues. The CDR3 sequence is CASSLAGTGEYGYTF. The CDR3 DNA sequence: TGCGCCAGCAGCTTGGCCGGGACAGGGGAGTATGGCTACACCTTC.

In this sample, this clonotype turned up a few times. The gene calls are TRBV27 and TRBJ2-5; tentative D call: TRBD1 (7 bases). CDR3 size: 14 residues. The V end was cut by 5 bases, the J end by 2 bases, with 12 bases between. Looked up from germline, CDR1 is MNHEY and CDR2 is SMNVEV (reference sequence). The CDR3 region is CASSRETGQETQYF. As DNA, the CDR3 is TGTGCCAGCAGTCGGGAGACAGGGCAAGAGACCCAGTACTTC.

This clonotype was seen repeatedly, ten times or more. DNA of the CDR3: TGTGCCATCAGTGAGTCGTTGGACACCAGGACCCAGTACTTC. This sequence encodes CAISESLDTRTQYF. The chain couples TRBV10-3 to TRBJ2-5, with a weak D call TRBD1 (5 bases). CDR3 length: 14 amino acids. Germline values: CDR1 ENHRY, CDR2 SYGVKD. The V end was cut by 0 bases, the J end by 7 bases, with 12 bases between.

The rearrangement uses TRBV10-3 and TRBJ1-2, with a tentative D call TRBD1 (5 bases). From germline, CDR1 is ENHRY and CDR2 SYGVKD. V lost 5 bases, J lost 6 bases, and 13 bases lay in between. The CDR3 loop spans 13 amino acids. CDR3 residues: CAISPSTVDGYTF. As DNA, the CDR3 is TGTGCCATCAGTCCCTCGACAGTGGATGGCTACACCTTC.

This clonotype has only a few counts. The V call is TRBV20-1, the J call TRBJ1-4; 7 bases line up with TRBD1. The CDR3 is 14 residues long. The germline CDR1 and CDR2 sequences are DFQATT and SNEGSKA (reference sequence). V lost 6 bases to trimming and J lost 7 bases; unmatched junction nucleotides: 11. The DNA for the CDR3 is TGCAGTGCCACAGACAGGGCTGCCGGTGAAAAACTGTTTTTT. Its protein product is CSATDRAAGEKLFF.

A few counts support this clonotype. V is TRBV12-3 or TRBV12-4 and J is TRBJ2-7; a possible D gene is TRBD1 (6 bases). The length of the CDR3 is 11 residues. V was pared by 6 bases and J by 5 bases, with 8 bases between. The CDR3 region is CASSHRDEQYF. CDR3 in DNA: TGTGCCAGCAGCCACAGGGACGAGCAGTACTTC.

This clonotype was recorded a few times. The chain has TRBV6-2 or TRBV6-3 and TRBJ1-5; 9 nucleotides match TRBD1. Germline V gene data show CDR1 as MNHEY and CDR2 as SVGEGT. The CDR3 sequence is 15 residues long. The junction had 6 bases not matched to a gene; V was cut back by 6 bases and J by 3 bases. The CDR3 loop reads CASSPGTGNNQPQHF. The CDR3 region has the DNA TGTGCCAGCAGCCCCGGGACAGGGAACAATCAGCCCCAGCATTTT.

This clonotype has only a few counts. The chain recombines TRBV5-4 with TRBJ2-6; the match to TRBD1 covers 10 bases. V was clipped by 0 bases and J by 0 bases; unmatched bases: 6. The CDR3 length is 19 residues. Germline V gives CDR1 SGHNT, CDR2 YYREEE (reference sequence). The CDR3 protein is CASSLDIGTGDSGANVLTF. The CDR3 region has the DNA TGTGCCAGCAGCTTGGATATCGGGACAGGGGACTCTGGGGCCAACGTCCTGACTTTC. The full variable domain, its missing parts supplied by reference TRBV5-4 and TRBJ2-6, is ETGVTQSPTHLIKTRGQQVTLRCSSQSGHNTVSWYQQALGQGPQFIFQYYREEENGRGNFPPRFSGLQFPNYSSELNVNALELDDSALYLCASSLDIGTGDSGANVLTFGAGSRLTVL.